This T cell receptor beta chain was sequenced in a study of T-cell reconstitution after alpha-beta-depleted transplantation in children. Researchers prepared the TCRbeta library using unique molecular identifiers, the study reports. TCRdb called the PCR reads again in MiXCR, with one record for every CDR3 protein. The sample shows some 840,000 distinct CDR3 sequences, roughly 15% of them seen only once. Points from the study as a whole: Several hundred rapidly expanded clones from non-depleted graft cells reportedly supplied alpha-beta T cells about two months post-transplant. There were some patients whose high TCRbeta diversity at day 60 came from surviving recipient T cells and thymic progenitors. The main origin of T-cell counts and diversity one year after transplant was newly produced T cells.

A few counts support this clonotype. Its antigen is still unknown. This CDR3 spans 12 amino acids. V was clipped by 1 base and J by 11 bases, with 12 bases between them. This receptor was obtained from a male patient younger than 18 who had a stem cell transplant for acute lymphoblastic leukemia, so the T cells may come from the graft donor. The chain links TRBV12-3 or TRBV12-4 to TRBJ2-7, with a tentative D call TRBD2 (6 bases). The input for sequencing was PBMCs, mostly from graft donor cells, taken 360 days after TCRalphabeta/CD19-depleted stem cell transplant. CDR3 in DNA: TGTGCCAGCAGTTTAGATTTTTGGGAGGAGTACTTC. Encoded protein: CASSLDFWEEYF.